Presented here are 18 T cell receptor beta chains from one specimen sequenced in a study of T cell responses to AZD1222 COVID-19 vaccine. Assay used: immunoSEQ multiplex PCR; TCRdb lists only in-frame clones, some missing. This sample yields under 70,000 clones, of which approximately 81% are seen a single time; 21% belongs to the top ten. The starting material was peripheral blood, obtained on day 0 of AZD1222 vaccination. All receptors come from an adult in good health.

The rearrangement joins TRBV2 to TRBJ2-7; no clear D gene. Trimming stripped 8 bases from V and 2 bases from J, with 4 bases between. Per germline, CDR1 SNHLY and CDR2 FYNNEI. This CDR3 spans 10 amino acids. DNA for the CDR3: TGTGCCAGCGGCCCCTACGAGCAGTACTTC. Encoded protein: CASGPYEQYF. The full variable domain, its missing parts supplied by reference TRBV2 and TRBJ2-7, is EPEVTQTPSHQVTQMGQEVILRCVPISNHLYFYWYRQILGQKVEFLVSFYNNEISEKSEIFDDQFSVERPDGSNFTLKIRSTKLEDSAMYFCASGPYEQYFGPGTRLTVT.

This clone is medium-sized in the sample. This chain joins TRBV6-4 and TRBJ1-1; D gene ambiguous. Germline CDR1 and CDR2: MRHNA and SNTAGT. Trimming removed 6 bases from V and 3 bases from J, with 11 bases in between. The CDR3 totals 13 residues. CDR3 sequence (DNA): TGTGCCAGCAGGGAGAACAGTTACACTGAAGCTTTCTTT. Translated: CASRENSYTEAFF.

The chain links TRBV10-1 to TRBJ1-2; tentatively, D is TRBD1 (6 bases). The germline V gene has CDR1 WNHNN and CDR2 SYGVQD (reference sequence). The CDR3 runs to 16 residues. V was shortened by 3 bases and J by 1 base, with 15 bases between the two germline ends. The CDR3 DNA follows: TGCGCCAGCAGTGACCCCCGACAGGATGGTAACTATGGCTACACCTTC. Its protein is CASSDPRQDGNYGYTF.

The chain links TRBV28 to TRBJ2-7; D remains unclear. This CDR3 comprises 12 residues. Germline CDR1 reads MDHEN; CDR2 reads SYDVKM. The V end was cut by 6 bases, the J end by 4 bases, with 10 bases between. The CDR3 is CASSPTVYEQYF. CDR3 DNA sequence: TGTGCCAGCAGCCCCACAGTATACGAGCAGTACTTC.

The CDR3 region is CATSDLTTGKQYF. CDR3 coding DNA: TGTGCCACCAGTGATCTGACAACCGGGAAGCAGTACTTC. V gene TRBV24-1 combines with J gene TRBJ2-7, with D possibly matching TRBD2 (5 bases). This CDR3 is built from 13 residues. Deletions cut 3 bases from V and 8 bases from J, with 13 bases between. Germline V lookup: CDR1 KGHDR, CDR2 SFDVKD.

This CDR3 is CASSSGNTEAFF. CDR3 nucleotides: TGCGCCAGCAGCTCAGGGAACACTGAAGCTTTCTTT. V usage is TRBV5-1 and J usage is TRBJ1-1; D is unclear. The CDR3 loop spans 12 amino acids. Germline CDR1 is SGHRS and CDR2 is YFSETQ. V gave up 3 bases and J gave up 1 base, with 4 bases separating them.

The J gene is TRBJ2-7, the V gene TRBV28; 7 positions agree with TRBD2. This CDR3 has 14 amino acids. V lost 5 bases and J lost 4; bases outside the gene matches: 8. Germline assignment: CDR1 MDHEN and CDR2 SYDVKM. The CDR3 nucleotides are TGTGCCAGCAGTCCCGGGACTAAAAAGTACGAGCAGTACTTC. It translates to CASSPGTKKYEQYF.

The J gene is TRBJ1-1, the V gene TRBV4-2; D is possibly TRBD1 (5 bases). Germline V gene lookup returns CDR1 LGHNA and CDR2 YNFKEQ. This CDR3 has 15 residues. Trimming took off 0 bases at V and 1 base at J, with 9 bases between the two ends. The CDR3, as DNA: TGTGCCAGCAGCCAAGAAGAAAGGGGGAACACTGAAGCTTTCTTT. Translation gives CASSQEERGNTEAFF.

The chain links TRBV9 to TRBJ1-2; TRBD1 matches 8 bases. The CDR3 consists of 14 residues. The J segment lost 8 bases and the V segment lost 4 bases, leaving 10 bases of the junction unmatched. Germline V lookup: CDR1 SGDLS, CDR2 YYNGEE. The CDR3 DNA reads TGTGCCAGCAGCACTAGACAGGGGCAAAGCGGCTACACCTTC. This translates into CASSTRQGQSGYTF.

This chain connects TRBV27 to TRBJ1-5; D might be TRBD1 (6 bases). The CDR3 extends over 14 amino acids. V lost 2 bases, J lost 8 bases, and 13 bases lay in between. From germline, CDR1 is MNHEY and CDR2 SMNVEV (reference sequence). The CDR3 region has the DNA TGTGCCAGCAGTTTAACAGGGAAGCGGGAGCCCCAGCATTTT. Encoded protein: CASSLTGKREPQHF.

The chain recombines TRBV19 with TRBJ1-4; D not resolved. This CDR3 comprises 15 residues. CDR1 is LNHDA, CDR2 SQIVND, per germline (reference sequence). Deletions cut 1 base from V and 10 bases from J, with 16 bases between. The CDR3 DNA follows: TGTGCCAGTAGTATAGGAGGCGGCGAAACTGGAAAACTGTTTTTT. Translating gives CASSIGGGETGKLFF. Variable domain in full (rest from reference TRBV19 and TRBJ1-4): DGGITQSPKYLFRKEGQNVTLSCEQNLNHDAMYWYRQDPGQGLRLIYYSQIVNDFQKGDIAEGYSVSREKKESFPLTVTSAQKNPTAFYLCASSIGGGETGKLFFGSGTQLSVL.

The gene calls are TRBV6-5 and TRBJ1-5; 7 bases line up with TRBD1. The germline V gene has CDR1 MNHEY and CDR2 SVGAGI. This CDR3 is built from 15 residues. Trimming cost V 0 bases and J 7 bases; bases outside gene matches: 6. The CDR3, as DNA: TGTGCCAGCAGTTACTCATCACAGGGGTACCAGCCCCAGCATTTT. Translation: CASSYSSQGYQPQHF.

For the CDR3, the DNA is TGTGCCACCAGCAGAGCCGGCCCTAACTATGGCTACACCTTC. Translated, it gives CATSRAGPNYGYTF. The rearrangement uses TRBV15 and TRBJ1-2; D gene uncertain. V lost 1 base and J 0 bases, leaving 6 bases between the germline ends. Germline loops: CDR1 LNHNV, CDR2 YYDKDF (reference sequence). This CDR3 is 14 amino acids long. The full variable domain, in which reference TRBV15 and TRBJ1-2 provide the parts outside the CDR3, is DAMVIQNPRYQVTQFGKPVTLSCSQTLNHNVMYWYQQKSSQAPKLLFHYYDKDFNNEADTPDNFQSRRPNTSFCFLDIRSPGLGDTAMYLCATSRAGPNYGYTFGSGTRLTVV.

This clone has more than one count but fewer than ten. The chain couples TRBV7-2 to TRBJ2-2; D ambiguous. Germline lookup yields CDR1 SGHTA and CDR2 FQGNSA. Trimming stripped 0 bases from V and 6 bases from J, with 5 bases between. The CDR3 consists of 13 residues. This CDR3 reads CASSLAHAGELFF. The DNA for the CDR3 is TGTGCCAGCAGCTTAGCGCACGCCGGGGAGCTGTTTTTT.

This clone was counted between two and nine times. The chain uses TRBV7-2 and TRBJ2-5; D tentatively reads TRBD1 or TRBD2 (7 bases each). Trimming pared 5 bases from V and 3 bases from J, leaving 22 bases between. CDR1 and CDR2 from the germline V gene are SGHTA and FQGNSA. This CDR3 spans 17 amino acids. In DNA, the CDR3 is TGTGCCAGCAGCCCACATTCAGGGGGGGAAATCAAAGAGACCCAGTACTTC. Protein product: CASSPHSGGEIKETQYF.

This clone was detected once. This rearrangement joins TRBV5-3 to TRBJ1-4, with D possibly being TRBD1 (6 bases). TRBV5-3 is sorted into the ORF group, with uncertain function. V lost 3 bases, J lost 8 bases, and 14 bases lay in between. The CDR3 extends over 14 amino acids. As DNA, the CDR3 is TGTGCCAGAAGCTCTGACAGGTATTGCGAAAAACTGTTTTTT. As protein: CARSSDRYCEKLFF.

J is TRBJ2-1 and V is TRBV9; D remains unclear. Germline CDR1 SGDLS, CDR2 YYNGEE. This CDR3 has 15 amino acids. V shed 0 bases and J shed 8 bases, with 15 bases lying between them. CDR3 in DNA: TGTGCCAGCAGCGTAGGAGGCGCTCCTACTCATGAGCAGTTCTTC. Its protein product is CASSVGGAPTHEQFF.

This clone was counted once. The chain couples TRBV19 to TRBJ1-1; D may be TRBD1 (5 bases). Germline V gives CDR1 LNHDA, CDR2 SQIVND (reference sequence). With 4 bases removed from V and 0 bases from J, the gap between germline ends came to 18 bases. The CDR3 extends over 17 amino acids. CDR3 residues: CASSTQIRGYLNTEAFF. CDR3 nucleotides: TGTGCCAGTAGTACCCAAATTAGGGGATACCTGAACACTGAAGCTTTCTTT. Looking up the rest from reference TRBV19 and TRBJ1-1 gives the full variable domain: DGGITQSPKYLFRKEGQNVTLSCEQNLNHDAMYWYRQDPGQGLRLIYYSQIVNDFQKGDIAEGYSVSREKKESFPLTVTSAQKNPTAFYLCASSTQIRGYLNTEAFFGQGTRLTVV.